The clone carrying this T cell receptor beta chain was observed a single time. Its antigen remains unknown. The identical CDR3 is also encoded by other nucleotide sequences in the sample. From germline, CDR1 is SGHTA and CDR2 FQGTGA. V lost 5 bases, J lost 5 bases, and 22 bases lay in between. The CDR3 contains 18 residues. This sample is part of a study of graft-versus-host responses after intestinal transplantation. On the study more broadly: Those transplanted obtained multivisceral, liver-intestinal, or isolated intestinal grafts. Anti-thymocyte globulin was used for induction in all recipients, who then took tacrolimus and steroids for about three years. General observations from the study: Circulating GvH clones peaking coincided with falling HvG clones soon after transplant. Detected in recipient marrow were GvH clones, some of which were first observed in ileum or blood.

The assay was immunoSEQ multiplex PCR, and TCRdb's table has in-frame clones only and misses some. Among over 7,500 clones, about 76% were seen once, and the ten largest hold just over 20%. To release intraepithelial and lamina propria lymphocytes, the graft tissue was processed. The starting material was ileum tissue, obtained roughly 450 days after intestinal transplantation. This receptor was taken from a human patient who received an intestinal transplant, so some T cells may come from the graft donor. This chain uses TRBV7-3 with TRBJ2-6; D gene ambiguous. CDR3 nucleotide sequence: TGTGCCAGCAGCGGACGTGCACGCTTACAAAGTCGGGCCAACGTCCTGACTTTC. Amino acids: CASSGRARLQSRANVLTF.